Presented here are 15 T cell receptor beta chains from one specimen sequenced in a study of beta chain features in type 1 diabetes. Expressed TCRB transcripts were sequenced because the entire RNA isolate underwent reverse transcription. The repertoire was sequenced with immunoSEQ multiplex PCR; TCRdb's copy has only in-frame clones and lacks some. The table includes roughly 500,000 clones, about an eighth detected once. Sample: naive CD4+ T cells from blood. The source of these receptors is a woman aged 18-30 years in good health.

This clone has only a few counts. The chain carries TRBV5-6 and TRBJ2-3; no clear D. The CDR3 length is 12 residues. V dropped 2 bases and J dropped 7 bases, with 8 bases sitting between them. CDR1 is SGHDT, CDR2 YYEEEE, per germline. CDR3 amino acids: CASSFSPNTQYF. CDR3 coding DNA: TGTGCCAGCAGCTTTAGCCCCAATACGCAGTATTTT.

This clone was observed a few times. One end of the junction varies from germline; a read error may be responsible. The chain is built from TRBV7-9 and TRBJ2-1; D perhaps matches TRBD1 (5 bases). Germline values: CDR1 SEHNR, CDR2 FQNEAQ (reference sequence). This CDR3 has 15 residues. The CDR3 here is CASSLQGSSFNEQFF. The CDR3 DNA reads as TGTGCCAGCAGCTTACAGGGCTCCTCCTTCAATGAGCAGTTCTTC.

The V gene is TRBV4-3, the J gene TRBJ2-2; D remains unclear. The CDR3 consists of 13 residues. From germline, CDR1 is LGHNA and CDR2 YSLEER. The V end was cut by 3 bases, the J end by 6 bases, with 8 bases between. The CDR3 here is CASSQVYPGELFF. CDR3 bases: TGCGCCAGCAGCCAGGTTTATCCCGGGGAGCTGTTTTTT.

This clone was detected only a few times. The DNA of the CDR3 is TGCGCCAGCAGCCAGGGGGGCTGGAAAGGTCAGCCCCAGCATTTT. Protein sequence: CASSQGGWKGQPQHF. The chain is built from TRBV4-3 and TRBJ1-5; the D gene is possibly TRBD1 (6 bases). Germline assignment: CDR1 LGHNA and CDR2 YSLEER. V was cut by 3 bases and J by 6 bases, with 15 bases left in between. This CDR3 has 15 residues.

V gene TRBV13 combines with J gene TRBJ2-1; D might be TRBD2 (5 bases). The CDR3 is 17 residues long. V was pared by 5 bases and J by 4 bases, with 21 bases between. Germline V lookup: CDR1 PRHDT, CDR2 FYEKMQ (reference sequence). CDR3 nucleotides: TGTGCCAGCAGCCGGGGAGCCAACACTCTTCTTTACAATGAGCAGTTCTTC. This sequence encodes CASSRGANTLLYNEQFF.

This clone occurred a few times. The chain is built from TRBV5-1 and TRBJ2-7; 7 bases are shared with TRBD2. The CDR3 covers 14 residues. V shed 4 bases, J shed 7 bases, and the junction held 11 bases outside the gene matches. The germline V gene has CDR1 SGHRS and CDR2 YFSETQ. CDR3 DNA: TGCGCCAGCAGCGTGACTAGCCCTAAAGGGGAGCAGTACTTC. This gives the protein CASSVTSPKGEQYF. Using reference TRBV5-1 and TRBJ2-7 for the parts outside the CDR3, the full variable domain is KAGVTQTPRYLIKTRGQQVTLSCSPISGHRSVSWYQQTPGQGLQFLFEYFSETQRNKGNFPGRFSGRQFSNSRSEMNVSTLELGDSALYLCASSVTSPKGEQYFGPGTRLTVT.

The rearrangement links TRBV7-3 to TRBJ2-1; 8 bases align to TRBD1. Looked up from germline, CDR1 is SGHTA and CDR2 is FQGTGA. This CDR3 is 13 amino acids long. Trimming cost V 4 bases and J 6 bases; bases outside gene matches: 2. CDR3 protein: CASSSDRANEQFF. For the CDR3, the DNA is TGTGCCAGCAGCTCGGACAGGGCCAATGAGCAGTTCTTC.

The chain uses TRBV7-3 and TRBJ2-3, with 11 bases identical to TRBD1. CDR3 length: 17 residues. The J segment lost 1 base and the V segment lost 5 bases, leaving 8 bases of the junction unmatched. CDR1 SGHTA and CDR2 FQGTGA come from the germline V gene. The CDR3 protein is CASSRGQGAIGTDTQYF. CDR3 in DNA: TGTGCCAGCAGCCGCGGACAGGGGGCGATCGGCACAGATACGCAGTATTTT. Using reference TRBV7-3 and TRBJ2-3 for the parts outside the CDR3, the full variable domain is GAGVSQTPSNKVTEKGKYVELRCDPISGHTALYWYRQSLGQGPEFLIYFQGTGAADDSGLPNDRFFAVRPEGSVSTLKIQRTERGDSAVYLCASSRGQGAIGTDTQYFGPGTRLTVL.

The chain carries TRBV6-5 and TRBJ2-7; TRBD2 agrees at 10 bases. The CDR3 extends over 14 amino acids. V shed 6 bases, J shed 4 bases, and the junction held 6 bases outside the gene matches. Germline CDR1 MNHEY, CDR2 SVGAGI. The CDR3 protein is CASSRGLAYYEQYF. DNA for the CDR3: TGTGCCAGCAGCCGGGGACTAGCGTATTACGAGCAGTACTTC.

This clone was seen a handful of times. The chain is built from TRBV5-4 and TRBJ1-1, with TRBD1 identical over 8 bases. Germline-derived CDR1 and CDR2 are SGHNT and YYREEE (reference sequence). The V gene end was trimmed by 1 base and the J gene end by 4 bases; junction bases not matched to a gene: 3. The CDR3 spans 14 residues. The chain's CDR3 is CASSLLGQGTEAFF. DNA of the CDR3: TGTGCCAGCAGCTTGCTTGGACAGGGCACTGAAGCTTTCTTT.

The chain couples TRBV29-1 to TRBJ1-1; D may be TRBD1 (6 bases). V gave up 6 bases and J gave up 4 bases, with 18 bases separating them. In germline, CDR1 is SQVTM, CDR2 ANQGSEA. CDR3 length equals 14 residues. CDR3 residues: CSVLPGGGGTEAFF. The CDR3 DNA follows: TGCAGCGTCCTCCCGGGGGGCGGGGGCACTGAAGCTTTCTTT.

The chain joins TRBV7-9 to TRBJ2-5; D gene uncertain. From germline, CDR1 is SEHNR and CDR2 FQNEAQ (reference sequence). The CDR3 consists of 11 residues. V was shortened by 2 bases and J by 5 bases, with 3 bases between the two germline ends. DNA for the CDR3: TGTGCCAGCAGCTTAATGGAGACCCAGTACTTC. This sequence encodes CASSLMETQYF.

The chain carries TRBV4-3 and TRBJ1-6; D is unresolved. V was clipped by 0 bases and J by 7 bases, with 10 bases between them. This CDR3 spans 15 amino acids. Looked up from germline, CDR1 is LGHNA and CDR2 is YSLEER. The CDR3: CASSQDLPRNSPLHF. CDR3 sequence (DNA): TGCGCCAGCAGCCAAGATCTCCCCCGGAATTCACCCCTCCACTTT.

This clone was seen a handful of times. The genes are TRBV18 and TRBJ2-7; D possibly corresponds to TRBD2 (5 bases). V gave up 3 bases and J gave up 3 bases, with 9 bases separating them. The CDR3 length is 13 residues. Germline values: CDR1 KGHSH, CDR2 LQKENI. The CDR3: CASSPSGNYEQYF. For the CDR3, the DNA is TGTGCCAGCTCACCCTCGGGGAACTACGAGCAGTACTTC.

The V call is TRBV9, the J call TRBJ2-1; 11 bases line up with TRBD2. The ends lost 4 bases at V and 9 bases at J; junction bases unmatched: 9. In germline, CDR1 is SGDLS, CDR2 YYNGEE. The CDR3 is made up of 15 amino acids. CDR3 nucleotide sequence: TGTGCCAGCAGCCCCACTAGCGGGAGTCAGGGTGAGCAGTTCTTC. Its translation is CASSPTSGSQGEQFF. Using reference TRBV9 and TRBJ2-1 for the parts outside the CDR3, the full variable domain is DSGVTQTPKHLITATGQRVTLRCSPRSGDLSVYWYQQSLDQGLQFLIQYYNGEERAKGNILERFSAQQFPDLHSELNLSSLELGDSALYFCASSPTSGSQGEQFFGPGTRLTVL.